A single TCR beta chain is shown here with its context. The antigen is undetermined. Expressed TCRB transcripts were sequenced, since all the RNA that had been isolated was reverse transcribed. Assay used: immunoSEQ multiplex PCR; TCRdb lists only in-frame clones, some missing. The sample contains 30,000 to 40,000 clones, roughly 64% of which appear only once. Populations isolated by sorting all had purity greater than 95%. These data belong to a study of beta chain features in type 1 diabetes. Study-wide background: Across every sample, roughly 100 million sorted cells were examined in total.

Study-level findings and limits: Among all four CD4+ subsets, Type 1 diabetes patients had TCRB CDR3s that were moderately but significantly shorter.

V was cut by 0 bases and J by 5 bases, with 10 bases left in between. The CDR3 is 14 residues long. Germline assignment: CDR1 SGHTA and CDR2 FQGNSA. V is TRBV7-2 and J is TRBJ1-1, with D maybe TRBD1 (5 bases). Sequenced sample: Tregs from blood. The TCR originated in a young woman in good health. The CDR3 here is CASSLAGLGTEAFF. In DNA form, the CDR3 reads TGTGCCAGCAGCTTAGCGGGGCTGGGAACTGAAGCTTTCTTT.